Presented here are 13 T cell receptor beta chains from one specimen sequenced in a study of vaccination effects on CD4 cells after COVID-19. Clones were read by immunoSEQ multiplex PCR, and TCRdb kept only the in-frame ones, dropping some. The sample has under 45,000 clones, roughly 82% seen once. Their target antigens are unknown. Sequencing followed a ViraFEST assay step that expanded antigen-specific CD4+ T cells with viral peptide pools. Once cultured for about 9 days, the cells underwent separation to obtain CD4+ T cells. Nobody among the vaccine recipients had prior SARS-CoV-2 infection (nucleocapsid antibodies were negative). Material: CD4+ T cells from PBMCs cultured with HCoV-NL63 spike peptides, obtained before COVID-19 vaccination. Receptors originate from a human donor who received a COVID-19 vaccine.

The chain carries TRBV5-1 and TRBJ1-4; no firm D call. Germline CDR1 reads SGHRS; CDR2 reads YFSETQ. The CDR3 totals 17 residues. Trimming removed 4 bases at V and 0 bases at J, with 16 bases between. In DNA, the CDR3 is TGCGCCAGCAGCGCGACCGGGGTTAGAACAACTAATGAAAAACTGTTTTTT. Residues: CASSATGVRTTNEKLFF. Full variable domain (outside the CDR3, taken from reference TRBV5-1 and TRBJ1-4): KAGVTQTPRYLIKTRGQQVTLSCSPISGHRSVSWYQQTPGQGLQFLFEYFSETQRNKGNFPGRFSGRQFSNSRSEMNVSTLELGDSALYLCASSATGVRTTNEKLFFGSGTQLSVL.

This chain connects TRBV7-6 to TRBJ1-4; D is uncertain. V gave up 4 bases and J gave up 8 bases, with 14 bases separating them. This CDR3 spans 14 amino acids. Per germline, CDR1 SGHVS and CDR2 FNYEAQ. The CDR3 reads CASSSLDLGEKLFF. CDR3 sequence (DNA): TGTGCCAGCAGCTCGCTTGACCTCGGGGAAAAACTGTTTTTT.

CDR3 sequence: CASRSQGAVGELFF. The CDR3 DNA sequence: TGTGCCAGTAGATCTCAGGGGGCTGTCGGGGAGCTGTTTTTT. This chain connects TRBV19 to TRBJ2-2; 8 nucleotides align to TRBD1. V lost 6 bases, J lost 7 bases, and 7 bases stayed unmatched. Germline CDR1 LNHDA, CDR2 SQIVND (reference sequence). The CDR3 spans 14 residues.

This sequence joins TRBV24-1 and TRBJ1-2, with a tentative D call TRBD1 (6 bases). From germline, CDR1 is KGHDR and CDR2 SFDVKD. V lost 3 bases to trimming and J lost 4 bases, with 11 bases between them. The CDR3 is 14 amino acids. The CDR3 is CATSDGGQIYGYTF. CDR3 in DNA: TGTGCCACCAGTGATGGCGGACAGATCTATGGCTACACCTTC.

This rearrangement joins TRBV24-1 to TRBJ2-1, with 8 bases lining up with TRBD1. Germline V gene sequence: CDR1 KGHDR, CDR2 SFDVKD. The CDR3 runs to 15 residues. J lost 3 bases, V lost 3 bases, and 3 bases had no gene match. The CDR3 DNA reads TGTGCCACCAGTGATAGACAGGGGATCTACAATGAGCAGTTCTTC. It specifies CATSDRQGIYNEQFF.

The chain recombines TRBV30 with TRBJ1-6; tentatively, D is TRBD1 (6 bases). CDR3 length: 19 residues. CDR1 and CDR2 (germline): GTSNPN, SVGIG (reference sequence). The ends were cut back, 0 bases at V and 3 bases at J, with 21 bases in the middle. CDR3 in DNA: TGTGCCTGGAGTGTGGGACAAGACAGCGAAGGCCTCTATAATTCACCCCTCCACTTT. This gives the protein CAWSVGQDSEGLYNSPLHF.

For the CDR3, the DNA is TGTGCCAGCAGCTTGGCAGGGAGGGAGACCCAGTACTTC. It specifies CASSLAGRETQYF. The gene calls are TRBV5-6 and TRBJ2-5; possibly TRBD2 for D (6 bases). Trimming pared 0 bases from V and 5 bases from J, leaving 8 bases between. The germline V gene has CDR1 SGHDT and CDR2 YYEEEE. The length of the CDR3 is 13 residues.

The gene calls are TRBV18 and TRBJ1-5, with 7 bases aligning to TRBD1. Unmatched junction bases numbered 9, after V lost 4 bases and J lost 0 bases. The CDR3 consists of 17 residues. CDR1 KGHSH and CDR2 LQKENI come from the germline V gene. CDR3 residues: CASSRTGEPSSNQPQHF. CDR3 sequence (DNA): TGTGCCAGCTCACGAACAGGGGAGCCTAGTAGCAATCAGCCCCAGCATTTT.

The rearrangement joins TRBV7-2 to TRBJ2-5, with 7 bases lining up with TRBD1. The CDR3 loop spans 13 amino acids. Per the germline V gene, CDR1 is SGHTA and CDR2 is FQGNSA. With 1 base clipped from V and 4 bases from J, the junction kept 0 bases outside the gene matches. For the CDR3, the DNA is TGTGCCAGCAGCTTAGGACAGGGAGAGACCCAGTACTTC. It yields the protein CASSLGQGETQYF.

This clone turned up a few times. This chain connects TRBV29-1 to TRBJ2-1; maybe TRBD2 (5 bases). The ends were cut back, 2 bases at V and 0 bases at J, with 8 bases in the middle. The CDR3 extends over 14 amino acids. Germline V gene lookup returns CDR1 SQVTM and CDR2 ANQGSEA. The CDR3 DNA follows: TGCAGCGTTGAAAGACGGGGCTCCTACAATGAGCAGTTCTTC. It specifies CSVERRGSYNEQFF.

This clone appeared once. CDR3 region: CASSPTSGGRETQYF. The CDR3 region has the DNA TGTGCCAGCAGCCCGACTAGCGGGGGTAGGGAGACCCAGTACTTC. This rearrangement joins TRBV5-4 to TRBJ2-5, with 12 bases aligning to TRBD2. Germline V lookup: CDR1 SGHNT, CDR2 YYREEE (reference sequence). The CDR3 contains 15 residues. After removal of 4 bases from V and 5 bases from J, the junction contained 6 bases not matched to a gene.

The rearrangement links TRBV7-9 to TRBJ2-2; 12 bases map to TRBD2. CDR3 length equals 16 residues. Germline V gene sequence: CDR1 SEHNR, CDR2 FQNEAQ (reference sequence). Trimming took 5 bases from V and 2 from J; bases not matched to a gene: 3. This CDR3 is CASSRTSGVNTGELFF. The DNA for the CDR3 is TGTGCCAGCAGCCGGACTAGCGGGGTTAACACCGGGGAGCTGTTTTTT.

In its sample, this clone was seen a few times. The chain combines TRBV3-1 (or the pseudogene TRBV3-2) with TRBJ1-2; TRBD1 matches at 7 bases. Losses at the gene ends were 2 bases for V and 4 bases for J; bases not matched to a gene: 7. CDR1 and CDR2 from the germline V gene are LGHDT and YNNKEL (reference sequence). There are 15 residues in the CDR3. The CDR3 here is CASSQSGGDSYGYTF. The CDR3 DNA is TGTGCCAGCAGCCAATCAGGGGGGGACAGCTATGGCTACACCTTC.